This is a list of T cell receptor beta chains from one sample in a study of CD4 T cells in relation to SARS-CoV-2 and coronaviruses. TCRdb's copy holds only in-frame clones and misses some; the assay was immunoSEQ multiplex PCR. The repertoire consists of approximately 38,000 clones, with around 87% occurring once and the leading ten covering about a tenth. Sequenced: memory CD4+ T cells from PBMCs. The receptor source for this set is an adult with COVID-19. Both conserved end residues are part of each CDR3. The D gene is left open where the match is weak.

v_gene	j_gene	d_gene	CDR3nt	CDR3aa
TRBV15	TRBJ2-2	TRBD1	TGTGCCACCAGCGGCAACAGGGGGGCCACCGGGGAGCTGTTTTTT	CATSGNRGATGELFF
TRBV2	TRBJ1-2	TRBD1	TGTGCCAGCAGGATAGGACAGGACTATGGCTACACCTTC	CASRIGQDYGYTF
TRBV5-1	TRBJ2-7	-	TGCGCCAGCAGCTTGAGAGGCGAGCAGTACTTC	CASSLRGEQYF
TRBV28	TRBJ2-7	-	TGTGCCAGCAGTCTAAGGGACCCCGTGTACGAGCAGTACTTC	CASSLRDPVYEQYF
TRBV13	TRBJ1-3	-	TGTGCCAGCAGCTTTGGGCTGGCTCCTGGAAACACCATATATTTT	CASSFGLAPGNTIYF
TRBV4-1	TRBJ1-4	-	TGCGCCAGCAGCCAAGTTTACGGGGGGCCTAATGAAAAACTGTTTTTT	CASSQVYGGPNEKLFF
TRBV5-6	TRBJ2-7	-	TGTGCCAGCAGCTTGGTCAGTTGGGACACCTACGAGCAGTACTTC	CASSLVSWDTYEQYF
TRBV24-1	TRBJ2-5	TRBD2	TGTGCCACCAGTGACAGGAGAGGAGGTAGCGGGGGCTGGAAGACCCAGTACTTC	CATSDRRGGSGGWKTQYF
TRBV27	TRBJ1-4	-	TGTGCCAGTGGGGGGCGCGATGAAAAACTGTTTTTT	CASGGRDEKLFF
TRBV5-6	TRBJ2-5	-	TGTGCCAGCAGCTTGGAGGTGGGAGGAAGCGAGACCCAGTACTTC	CASSLEVGGSETQYF
TRBV6-5	TRBJ1-5	-	TGTGCCAGCAGTAGGACAGGCAATCAGCCCCAGCATTTT	CASSRTGNQPQHF